A single T cell receptor beta chain is shown here with its context. Its specificity is not known. The table came from immunoSEQ multiplex PCR; TCRdb's copy has only in-frame clones and leaves some out. This table holds some 20,000 clones, 78% found once. CDR3 size: 16 residues. V was shortened by 4 bases and J by 5 bases, with 21 bases between the two germline ends. Germline CDR1 is SNHLY and CDR2 is FYNNEI. These data come from a study of T cell clones after liver transplantation. Looking at the study overall: Until 12-24 months post-transplant, subjects got standard immunosuppression and no induction.

General observations from the study: Graft donor-reactive T cells may have migrated into the graft rather than being deleted. In two subjects, few donor cells limited the measurable donor-reactive repertoire.

Thawed unstimulated PBMCs were FACS-sorted by CD3, CD4 and CD8 into two populations. Sequencing was performed on CD8+ T cells from blood, taken 52 to 60 months after liver transplant. The sequence was obtained from a human patient who received a liver transplant. Some of the T cells may derive from the graft donor. The gene calls are TRBV2 and TRBJ2-7; no reliable D call. Here the CDR3 reads CASSAIPGPLGDEQYF. The CDR3 DNA reads as TGTGCCAGCAGTGCGATTCCGGGTCCTCTGGGTGACGAGCAGTACTTC.